The 32 T cell receptor beta chains in this list originate from one sample, sequenced in a study of blood T cells in healthy people across ages. The use of a sample-barcoded 5' primer and a J-beta primer mix characterized a second PCR of about 7 to 12 cycles. One entry per CDR3 protein results from TCRdb running MiXCR on the 5' RACE reads. Of about 1,500,000 distinct CDR3 sequences in the sample, roughly 28% were seen once. The specimen sequenced was blood. These receptors were taken from a woman aged 30 to 39 in good health.

This chain joins TRBV4-3 and TRBJ2-1; weak D call: TRBD1 (6 bases). There are 15 residues in the CDR3. Trimming took off 4 bases at V and 8 bases at J, with 18 bases between the two ends. Germline V CDR1 and CDR2: LGHNA, YSLEER. CDR3 coding DNA: TGCGCCAGCAGCCGGCGAGGGGGAATAGGCGATGAGCAGTTCTTC. Residues: CASSRRGGIGDEQFF.

The chain recombines TRBV7-9 with TRBJ2-3; 7 positions match TRBD1. Germline trimming cut 5 bases from V and 1 base from J; bases unmatched to any gene: 9. The length of the CDR3 is 16 residues. Germline-derived CDR1 and CDR2 are SEHNR and FQNEAQ (reference sequence). The CDR3 spells CASSPLLGQRTDTQYF. CDR3 DNA: TGTGCCAGCAGCCCTCTACTGGGACAGCGCACAGATACGCAGTATTTT.

This clonotype has more than one count but fewer than ten. The chain couples TRBV27 to TRBJ2-1, with 8 bases identical to TRBD1. The CDR3 extends over 15 amino acids. Germline CDR1 is MNHEY and CDR2 is SMNVEV (reference sequence). J was trimmed by 5 bases and V by 5 bases; bases with no gene match: 8. The CDR3 loop reads CASSDAAGGHNEQFF. The CDR3 region has the DNA TGTGCCAGCAGTGATGCGGCAGGGGGCCACAATGAGCAGTTCTTC.

This clonotype turned up a few times. The V and J genes are TRBV5-5 and TRBJ1-6, with 9 bases fitting TRBD1. CDR1 is SGHKS and CDR2 is YYEKEE in the germline V gene (reference sequence). The CDR3 length is 15 residues. J gave up 10 bases and V 0 bases, and 5 bases lay outside the gene matches. For the CDR3, the DNA is TGTGCCAGCAGCTTGGACGGGACAGGGTCCTCACCCCTCCACTTT. Its protein product is CASSLDGTGSSPLHF. Using reference TRBV5-5 and TRBJ1-6 for the parts outside the CDR3, the full variable domain is DAGVTQSPTHLIKTRGQQVTLRCSPISGHKSVSWYQQVLGQGPQFIFQYYEKEERGRGNFPDRFSARQFPNYSSELNVNALLLGDSALYLCASSLDGTGSSPLHFGNGTRLTVT.

This clonotype was seen a few times. An end of the junction differs from the germline gene, which may be a read error. This chain uses TRBV9 with TRBJ2-7; 9 positions agree with TRBD1. This CDR3 contains 16 residues. The V gene's germline CDR1 is SGDLS and CDR2 YYNGEE. In DNA form, the CDR3 reads TGTGCCGGCAGCCCCACGTCGGGGACAGGGATGTACGAGCAGTACTTC. This gives the protein CAGSPTSGTGMYEQYF.

This clonotype was found many times. V is TRBV20-1 and J is TRBJ2-7; D is undetermined. The CDR3 spans 17 residues. Germline loops: CDR1 DFQATT, CDR2 SNEGSKA (reference sequence). The V and J ends lost 1 base and 2 bases respectively, with 21 bases between them. CDR3 DNA: TGCAGTGCTAGAGCCCAAGGGAAGTCGCTCTTAACCTACGAGCAGTACTTC. This translates into CSARAQGKSLLTYEQYF.

The J gene is TRBJ2-3, the V gene TRBV7-9; D may be TRBD1 or TRBD2 (5 bases each). V was cut by 1 base and J by 14 bases, with 16 bases left in between. Per germline, CDR1 SEHNR and CDR2 FQNEAQ (reference sequence). This CDR3 is 13 amino acids long. The CDR3 nucleotides are TGTGCCAGCAGCTTAGGTCTTTTGCAGGGACCGTATTTT. Amino acid sequence: CASSLGLLQGPYF.

This clonotype appeared a single time. This chain links TRBV7-2 with TRBJ2-4; possibly TRBD2 for D (6 bases). Near its end, the DNA agrees better with TRBJ2-5, so the J call may be wrong. The length of the CDR3 is 13 residues. Germline values: CDR1 SGHTA, CDR2 FQGNSA. DNA for the CDR3: TGTGCCAGCAGAGAGGGGCGGGAAGTGACCCAGTACTTC. Its translation is CASREGREVTQYF.

Regarding this clonotype: A much larger clonotype is one base distant, so this may be a read error. The chain joins TRBV5-1 to TRBJ2-7; D unresolved. The CDR3 totals 13 residues. The germline V gene encodes CDR1 SGHRS and CDR2 YFSETQ. The CDR3 nucleotides are TGCGCCAGCGGCTATAGGTCCAACTACGAGCAGGACTTC. It specifies CASGYRSNYEQDF. Drawing the rest from reference TRBV5-1 and TRBJ2-7, the complete variable domain is KAGVTQTPRYLIKTRGQQVTLSCSPISGHRSVSWYQQTPGQGLQFLFEYFSETQRNKGNFPGRFSGRQFSNSRSEMNVSTLELGDSALYLCASGYRSNYEQDFGPGTRLTVT.

The chain couples TRBV20-1 to TRBJ2-7; 7 nucleotides match TRBD1. The germline CDR1 and CDR2 sequences are DFQATT and SNEGSKA (reference sequence). The V gene end was trimmed by 6 bases and the J gene end by 3 bases; junction bases not matched to a gene: 8. The CDR3 runs to 13 residues. The CDR3 is CSARRGSVYEQYF. CDR3 DNA: TGCAGTGCCCGCAGGGGGAGTGTCTACGAGCAGTACTTC.

This clonotype was detected once. The chain joins TRBV6-5 to TRBJ1-2; D gene ambiguous. The CDR3 spans 13 residues. Between the trimmed V and J ends, which lost 11 bases and 7 bases, there was a span of 20 bases. Germline V gene sequence: CDR1 MNHEY, CDR2 SVGAGI. CDR3 sequence: CAGSIAGQRGYTF. The CDR3, as DNA: TGTGCCGGCTCGATTGCCGGGCAACGTGGCTACACCTTC.

V gene TRBV30 combines with J gene TRBJ1-5, with unresolved D. There are 13 residues in the CDR3. Germline values: CDR1 GTSNPN, CDR2 SVGIG (reference sequence). Trimming removed 1 base from V and 4 bases from J, with 8 bases in between. CDR3 sequence reads: CAWSGPTNQPQHF. DNA of the CDR3: TGTGCCTGGAGTGGACCCACGAATCAGCCCCAGCATTTT.

The CDR3 bases are TGTGCCAGCAGCTTGGGAACAGGGAATGGGTACTATGGCTACACCTTC. Translating it yields CASSLGTGNGYYGYTF. The V and J genes are TRBV5-6 and TRBJ1-2, with D perhaps matching TRBD1 (6 bases). Germline V gene data show CDR1 as SGHDT and CDR2 as YYEEEE. The length of the CDR3 is 16 residues. Trimming took off 0 bases at V and 3 bases at J, with 15 bases between the two ends.

This chain connects TRBV30 to TRBJ2-1, with 7 bases that match TRBD2. The length of the CDR3 is 15 residues. V dropped 4 bases and J dropped 10; count of bases not matched to a gene: 16. The germline CDR1 and CDR2 sequences are GTSNPN and SVGIG (reference sequence). CDR3 nucleotide sequence: TGTGCCTGGAAAAACCCGGGGACTACCTCGGGGGAGCAGTTCTTC. Translation: CAWKNPGTTSGEQFF.

This clonotype was picked up a small number of times. The chain carries TRBV4-1 and TRBJ1-1, with TRBD1 matching 7 bases. Losses at the gene ends were 3 bases for V and 0 bases for J; bases not matched to a gene: 13. The CDR3 spans 18 residues. Germline assignment: CDR1 MGHRA and CDR2 YSYEKL. The CDR3: CASSHTRGTARMNTEAFF. In nucleotides, the CDR3 is TGCGCCAGCAGCCACACCCGTGGGACAGCACGCATGAACACTGAAGCTTTCTTT.

The chain carries TRBV7-9 and TRBJ2-1; 7 bases align to TRBD2. V was clipped by 4 bases and J by 7 bases; unmatched bases: 7. This CDR3 region has 14 residues. Germline V gene sequence: CDR1 SEHNR, CDR2 FQNEAQ (reference sequence). The CDR3 here is CASSSDQAGNEQFF. CDR3 bases: TGTGCCAGCAGCTCAGACCAAGCGGGAAATGAGCAGTTCTTC.

Worth noting for this clonotype: The germline gene is not matched at one end of the junction; a read error may be the cause. The CDR3 region is CASSLAQGTTDTQYF. CDR3 bases: TGCGCCAGCAGCTTAGCACAGGGTACCACAGATACGCAGTATTTT. V usage is TRBV7-9 and J usage is TRBJ2-3, with TRBD1 as a possible D gene (6 bases). Germline V lookup: CDR1 SEHNR, CDR2 FQNEAQ (reference sequence). The CDR3 runs to 15 residues.

This clonotype came up a few times. V is TRBV10-3 and J is TRBJ2-1, with D possibly being TRBD2 (5 bases). CDR1 and CDR2 (germline): ENHRY, SYGVKD. The CDR3 runs 16 residues. Trimming shortened V by 10 bases and J by 12 bases, and 31 bases separated the two germline ends. CDR3 coding DNA: TGTGCCACCTCAGGCGGTCCCCCTTCGACGACGGGATGGCAGTTCTTC. Translated, it gives CATSGGPPSTTGWQFF.

This rearrangement joins TRBV9 to TRBJ2-1; D gene unclear. The V and J ends lost 0 bases and 4 bases respectively, with 8 bases between them. Germline V lookup: CDR1 SGDLS, CDR2 YYNGEE. The CDR3 spans 14 residues. The CDR3 region has the DNA TGTGCCAGCAGCGTAGCTAGTGGGTACAATGAGCAGTTCTTC. Encoded protein: CASSVASGYNEQFF.

On this clonotype itself: In this CDR3 the conserved last residue, phenylalanine or tryptophan, is missing, so a read error is likely. This chain links TRBV20-1 with TRBJ2-3; TRBD2 matches at 8 bases. Trimming removed 7 bases from V and 2 bases from J; junction bases left unmatched: 11. CDR3 size: 15 residues. Germline loops: CDR1 DFQATT, CDR2 SNEGSKA (reference sequence). CDR3 coding DNA: TGCAGTGTGAGTGGTATAGCGGGGAACACAGATACGCAGTATTTG. Protein product: CSVSGIAGNTDTQYL.

This clonotype came up many times. The genes are TRBV7-2 and TRBJ2-7; D gene uncertain. The CDR3 covers 13 residues. V was shortened by 5 bases and J by 2 bases, with 10 bases between the two germline ends. The germline gives CDR1 SGHTA, CDR2 FQGNSA. The CDR3 loop reads CASSLPSTYEQYF. The CDR3 DNA follows: TGTGCCAGCAGCCTCCCGAGTACCTACGAGCAGTACTTC.

A note on this clonotype: A single base separates this from a much larger clone, so it may be a read error. The V gene is TRBV29-1, the J gene TRBJ1-4; D gene ambiguous. The CDR3 spans 11 residues. V lost 7 bases and J lost 4, with 7 bases in between. Germline CDR1 SQVTM, CDR2 ANQGSEA. The CDR3 reads CSAGYNEKLFF. The CDR3 coding sequence is TGCAGCGCTGGGTATAATGAAAAACTGTTTTTT.

About this clonotype itself: An end of the junction differs from the germline gene, which may be a read error. This sequence joins TRBV29-1 and TRBJ1-1; D perhaps matches TRBD1 (6 bases). This CDR3 is 14 amino acids long. Germline V lookup: CDR1 SQVTM, CDR2 ANQGSEA. CDR3 nucleotide sequence: TGCAGCGTGTCTGATTGGGGCAGGGACACTGAAGTTTTCTTT. Encoded protein: CSVSDWGRDTEVFF.

The rearrangement joins TRBV11-2 to TRBJ2-7; TRBD1 matches 8 bases. J gave up 2 bases and V 1 base, and 4 bases lay outside the gene matches. The CDR3 runs to 15 residues. In germline, CDR1 is SGHAT, CDR2 FQNNGV. The CDR3 region has the DNA TGTGCCAGCAGCTTAGCAACGGACAGGGCCTACGAGCAGTACTTC. Translated, it gives CASSLATDRAYEQYF.

The chain has TRBV7-2 and TRBJ2-3; 9 bases are a match to TRBD2. V was clipped by 3 bases and J by 4 bases; unmatched bases: 17. Germline V CDR1 and CDR2: SGHTA, FQGNSA. The CDR3 length is 19 residues. This chain's CDR3 is CASSLEGLAGFVEADTQYF. The CDR3 DNA reads TGTGCCAGCAGCTTGGAGGGGCTAGCGGGATTTGTTGAGGCAGATACGCAGTATTTT.

As concerns this clonotype: Given a far larger clone just one base away, this is likely a sequencing read error. The V call is TRBV20-1, the J call TRBJ2-7, with D hard to call. Germline assignment: CDR1 DFQATT and CDR2 SNEGSKA (reference sequence). The CDR3 runs to 12 residues. CDR3 nucleotide sequence: TGCAGTGCTAGAGGTCGGTCCTACGGGCAGTACTTC. Translation gives CSARGRSYGQYF.

The CDR3 coding sequence is TGTGCCAGCGGTAGACAGGGTGGTTGCGGGGAGCAGTACTTC. Its translation: CASGRQGGCGEQYF. J is TRBJ2-7 and V is TRBV2; 7 bases are a match to TRBD1. The trim removed 8 bases at V and 7 bases at J, leaving 14 bases unmatched. CDR1 SNHLY and CDR2 FYNNEI come from the germline V gene. This CDR3 has 14 residues. Full variable domain (missing parts from reference TRBV2 and TRBJ2-7): EPEVTQTPSHQVTQMGQEVILRCVPISNHLYFYWYRQILGQKVEFLVSFYNNEISEKSEIFDDQFSVERPDGSNFTLKIRSTKLEDSAMYFCASGRQGGCGEQYFGPGTRLTVT.

The table lists this clonotype with many counts. This chain joins TRBV20-1 and TRBJ2-7; tentatively, D is TRBD1 (5 bases). V was trimmed by 6 bases and J by 8 bases, leaving 23 bases between them. Germline V gene data show CDR1 as DFQATT and CDR2 as SNEGSKA (reference sequence). The CDR3 length is 14 residues. The CDR3 protein is CSAQGVPSTAKQYF. CDR3 DNA: TGCAGTGCGCAGGGTGTACCCTCAACTGCGAAGCAGTACTTC.

The rearrangement joins TRBV20-1 to TRBJ2-1, with 7 bases lining up with TRBD2. The germline gives CDR1 DFQATT, CDR2 SNEGSKA (reference sequence). Trimming at V came to 0 bases and at J to 4 bases, leaving 9 bases not matched to a gene. The CDR3 extends over 16 amino acids. The CDR3 nucleotides read TGCAGTGCTAGAGATTGGCGGGAGACAAGGTACAATGAGCAGTTCTTC. Translated: CSARDWRETRYNEQFF.

This clonotype was picked up many times. This chain joins TRBV7-9 and TRBJ2-7, with 8 bases aligning to TRBD1. The ends lost 5 bases at V and 4 bases at J; junction bases unmatched: 7. From germline, CDR1 is SEHNR and CDR2 FQNEAQ (reference sequence). This CDR3 has 14 residues. Written as DNA, the CDR3 is TGTGCCAGCAGCGAGGCAGGGGGCGCGTACGAGCAGTACTTC. This sequence encodes CASSEAGGAYEQYF.

The chain uses TRBV25-1 and TRBJ1-5, with a possible D match to TRBD1 (6 bases). The CDR3 loop spans 16 amino acids. V was pared by 1 base and J by 2 bases, with 12 bases between. The germline gives CDR1 MGHDK, CDR2 SYGVNS. This CDR3 is CASSESGGLGNQPQHF. The CDR3 coding sequence is TGTGCCAGCAGTGAATCGGGGGGGCTTGGCAATCAGCCCCAGCATTTT.

This clonotype appeared a few times. This chain links TRBV4-1 with TRBJ2-5; no definite D call. Near its end, the DNA agrees better with TRBJ2-7, so the J call may be wrong. The CDR3 is made up of 14 amino acids. CDR1 is MGHRA and CDR2 is YSYEKL in the germline V gene. This CDR3 is CASSHPVRKYEQYF. The DNA of the CDR3 is TGCGCCAGCAGCCACCCCGTTAGGAAATACGAGCAGTACTTC.